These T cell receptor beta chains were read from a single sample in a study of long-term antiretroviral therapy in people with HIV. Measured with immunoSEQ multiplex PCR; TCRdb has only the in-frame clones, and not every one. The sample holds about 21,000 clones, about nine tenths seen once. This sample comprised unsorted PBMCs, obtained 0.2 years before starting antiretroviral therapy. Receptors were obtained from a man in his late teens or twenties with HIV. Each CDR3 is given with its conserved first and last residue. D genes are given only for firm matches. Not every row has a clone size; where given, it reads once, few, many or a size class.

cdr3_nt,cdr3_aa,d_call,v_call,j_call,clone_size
TGTGCCAGCAGCTTCCCAAGTTGGGGGAACACTGAAGCTTTCTTT,CASSFPSWGNTEAFF,NA,TRBV13,TRBJ1-1,once
TGCGCCAGCAGCTTGTGGGGCCCAGGCGATGAGCAGTTCTTC,CASSLWGPGDEQFF,NA,TRBV5-1,TRBJ2-1,NA
TGTGCCAGCAGCGTAGTACGGGAGATTTACACTGAAGCTTTCTTT,CASSVVREIYTEAFF,NA,TRBV9,TRBJ1-1,NA
TGTGCCAGCTCACCGCGGACTAGCGGGGGGATGTACGAGCAGTACTTC,CASSPRTSGGMYEQYF,TRBD2,TRBV18,TRBJ2-7,NA
TGTGCCAGCAGCTTAGCGTCGGAGAGGGACAGGGGGTATGAAAAACTGTTTTTT,CASSLASERDRGYEKLFF,TRBD1,TRBV7-9,TRBJ1-4,NA
TGTGCCAGCAGTGAGACTAGCGGGGGGGCCGGCACCGGGGAGCTGTTTTTT,CASSETSGGAGTGELFF,TRBD2,TRBV6-1,TRBJ2-2,NA
TGTGCCGCTAAGGGGTATGGCTACACCTTC,CAAKGYGYTF,NA,TRBV19,TRBJ1-2,NA
TGTGCCAGCAGCGTAGGGGGACTAGCAGATACGCAGTATTTT,CASSVGGLADTQYF,TRBD2,TRBV9,TRBJ2-3,NA
TGTGCCAGCAGTGAAGGGCCGAACACTGAAGCTTTCTTT,CASSEGPNTEAFF,NA,TRBV7-3,TRBJ1-1,NA
TGTGCCAGCAGCTGGACCGGGGCCAGAGGGACCTACGAGCAGTACTTC,CASSWTGARGTYEQYF,NA,TRBV7-8,TRBJ2-7,NA
TGTGCCAGCAGTGAGGCGGGAGGAGGAGATACGCAGTATTTT,CASSEAGGGDTQYF,TRBD2,TRBV6-4,TRBJ2-3,NA
TGTGCCAGCAACGCGGGAGGGACTCGGGAGACCCAGTACTTC,CASNAGGTRETQYF,TRBD2,TRBV25-1,TRBJ2-5,NA
TGCAGCGTTGTACACAGGCTAGCGGGAGTGGAGACCCAGTACTTC,CSVVHRLAGVETQYF,TRBD2,TRBV29-1,TRBJ2-5,NA
TGTGCCAGCAGTGCAAGCGGGAGGACGAACACCGGGGAGCTGTTTTTT,CASSASGRTNTGELFF,TRBD2,TRBV2,TRBJ2-2,NA
TGTGCCAGCTCACCTAACGGGAGGGACGAAAAACTGTTTTTT,CASSPNGRDEKLFF,NA,TRBV18,TRBJ1-4,NA
TGCGCCAGCAGTGAGGGGGTTGGGGCTAGCACAGATACGCAGTATTTT,CASSEGVGASTDTQYF,NA,TRBV10-2,TRBJ2-3,NA
TGTGCCAGCAGCCTAAGCAGGAGCTCTGGAAACACCATATATTTT,CASSLSRSSGNTIYF,NA,TRBV13,TRBJ1-3,NA
TGTGCCACCAGATTGTCGGGGGCTCACGAGCAGTACTTC,CATRLSGAHEQYF,NA,TRBV15,TRBJ2-7,NA
TGCGCCAGCAGCGACAGAGTTTCCACAGATACGCAGTATTTT,CASSDRVSTDTQYF,NA,TRBV4-3,TRBJ2-3,few
TGTGCCAGTAGTACCGGACAGGGGGCTTGGGAGATTACGACTAATGAAAAACTGTTTTTT,CASSTGQGAWEITTNEKLFF,TRBD1,TRBV19,TRBJ1-4,once
TGTGCCATCAGACAGGGGGGTGTAGAAGAGACCCAGTACTTC,CAIRQGGVEETQYF,TRBD1,TRBV10-3,TRBJ2-5,NA
TGTGCCAGCAGCTCGGGGGATGAGCAGTTCTTC,CASSSGDEQFF,NA,TRBV7-8,TRBJ2-1,NA
TGTGCCAGCAGCGAACTCCTAGAGCAGTACTTC,CASSELLEQYF,NA,TRBV5-8,TRBJ2-7,NA
TGTGCCAGCAGCTTAGAGGGGGGCAGGAAGCCCCAGCATTTT,CASSLEGGRKPQHF,NA,TRBV7-2,TRBJ1-5,NA
TGTGCCAGCAGCGCCAGACGGGATTACACCGGGGAGCTGTTTTTT,CASSARRDYTGELFF,NA,TRBV9,TRBJ2-2,medium-sized
TGTGCCAGCAGCCCCACGGGGGGGCAAGAGACCCAGTACTTC,CASSPTGGQETQYF,TRBD2,TRBV9,TRBJ2-5,NA
TGTGCCAGCAGCCTGACAGGGGGAGTCTATGGCTACACCTTC,CASSLTGGVYGYTF,TRBD1,TRBV9,TRBJ1-2,few
TGTGCCAGCAGCTTAGGTCCCCTTCCTCTCTCCTACGAGCAGTACTTC,CASSLGPLPLSYEQYF,NA,TRBV7-2,TRBJ2-7,NA
TGCGCCAGTGGGACAGGGGGGACTAGCGGGATTACAGATACGCAGTATTTT,CASGTGGTSGITDTQYF,TRBD2,TRBV5-1,TRBJ2-3,NA
TGTGCCATCAGACGATATCGGGACAACACTGAAGCTTTCTTT,CAIRRYRDNTEAFF,NA,TRBV10-3,TRBJ1-1,once
TGTGCCAGCAGCGAAACGCCTCAAGAGACCCAGTACTTC,CASSETPQETQYF,NA,TRBV25-1,TRBJ2-5,once
TGTGCCAGCAGCGTAGCTACGTCGGACGGACAGTACTTC,CASSVATSDGQYF,NA,TRBV9,TRBJ2-7,NA
TGTGCCAGCAGTTACGTTCATCAGCCCCAGCATTTT,CASSYVHQPQHF,NA,TRBV6-6,TRBJ1-5,NA
TGCGCCAGCAGCCAAGATTGGATAGCACCCTACAATGAGCAGTTCTTC,CASSQDWIAPYNEQFF,NA,TRBV4-1,TRBJ2-1,NA
TGCGCCAGCAGCCAAGTAGCCGCTCCGAGTTCCGCTGAGCCCCAGCATTTT,CASSQVAAPSSAEPQHF,NA,TRBV4-1,TRBJ1-5,NA
TGTGCCAGCAGTGAGGTGGTGGGATCACCCCTCCACTTT,CASSEVVGSPLHF,NA,TRBV25-1,TRBJ1-6,NA